The entry that follows covers one TCR beta chain sequence. What antigen it recognizes has not been identified. There are no base qualities to consult, and no much larger clone falls within one base. V is reduced by 3 bases and J by 4 bases, leaving a spacing of 8 bases between them. According to the germline V gene (reference sequence), CDR1 reads SEHNR and CDR2 reads FQNEAQ. The CDR3 starts with the cysteine, ends with the phenylalanine, and has 13 residues. The kept DNA is CDR3 alone, 39 bases in frame from the first base. Libraries came from the immunoSEQ multiplex PCR assay. TCRdb provides this immuneACCESS table in a form limited to in-frame rearrangements. Some clones are lacking; in checked studies, under half of them reflect an unresolved V gene, and why the rest are absent is not known. The sample data list tens of thousands of clones, and 94% of these were observed just once. The ten largest clonotypes hold approximately 0.26% of the sample.

This sample is part of a study of technical replicates of blood from several donors (TCRdb year 2017). The clonotype originates from a human donor in good health. Sequencing was performed on T cells isolated from PBMCs. In this chain, TRBV7-9 is recombined with TRBJ2-3, with a tentative D gene TRBD2 over 6 matching bases. Here the CDR3 is given as CASSFSGPDTQYF. The DNA reads TGTGCCAGCAGCTTTAGCGGACCAGATACGCAGTATTTT.